This T cell receptor beta chain is from a study of Ad26.COV2.S vaccination and SARS-CoV-2 variants. At the level of the study: Each vaccinee took Ad26.COV2.S intramuscularly, once or twice 56 days apart.

The sample's treatment: roughly 19 received Ad26.COV2.S at low or high dose, single or two shots; about 5 received placebo; per-sample allocation not given. It was on day 63 after the first vaccine or placebo injection that samples were taken. The repertoire was sequenced with immunoSEQ multiplex PCR; TCRdb's copy has only in-frame clones and lacks some. The data contain about 350,000 clones, around 89% of them singletons. The sequenced sample was peripheral blood, obtained in a trial of Ad26.COV2.S vaccine versus placebo. The source of this sequence is a person aged 18-60 years who received the Ad26.COV2.S COVID-19 vaccine or a placebo.

CDR3 coding DNA: TGTGCCAGCAGTGCCTCTTTGGGGGAGGGGGAAAAACTGTTTTTT. It is translated as CASSASLGEGEKLFF. The V and J genes are TRBV2 and TRBJ1-4; tentative D call: TRBD1 (5 bases). V lost 4 bases and J lost 8, with 17 bases in between. Germline V gives CDR1 SNHLY, CDR2 FYNNEI. The CDR3 length is 15 residues.